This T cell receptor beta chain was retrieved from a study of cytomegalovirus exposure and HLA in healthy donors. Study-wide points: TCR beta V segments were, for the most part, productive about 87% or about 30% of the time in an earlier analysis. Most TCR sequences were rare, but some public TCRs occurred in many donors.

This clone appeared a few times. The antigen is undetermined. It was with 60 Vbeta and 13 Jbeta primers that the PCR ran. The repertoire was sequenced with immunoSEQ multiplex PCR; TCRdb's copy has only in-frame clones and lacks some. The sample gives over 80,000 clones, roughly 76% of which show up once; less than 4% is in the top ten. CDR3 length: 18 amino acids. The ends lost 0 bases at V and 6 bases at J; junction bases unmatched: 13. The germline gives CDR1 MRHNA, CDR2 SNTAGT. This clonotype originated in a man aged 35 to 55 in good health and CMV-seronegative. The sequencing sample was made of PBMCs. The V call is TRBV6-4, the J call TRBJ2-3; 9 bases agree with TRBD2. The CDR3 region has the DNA TGTGCCAGCAGTGACTCGTGTAGCGGGGGAACGTCAACGGATACGCAGTATTTT. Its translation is CASSDSCSGGTSTDTQYF.